A single sample is the source of the 24 T cell receptor beta chains below, sequenced in a study of T cells in Graves' hyperthyroidism and ophthalmopathy. RNA transcripts gave rise to amplified TCR beta CDR3 regions. TCR CDR3 underwent first-round RT-PCR with the HTBI primer set. TCRdb reprocessed the multiplex PCR reads with MiXCR, giving one entry per CDR3 protein. The sample gives a few hundred thousand distinct CDR3 sequences, roughly 20% of which show up once; less than 30% is in the top ten. The sample was blood. These receptor sequences come from a man aged 18 to 29 with Graves' hyperthyroidism.

This clonotype has just a few counts. The V call is TRBV19, the J call TRBJ2-2; D could derive from TRBD1 or TRBD2 (5 bases each). Germline-derived CDR1 and CDR2 are LNHDA and SQIVND (reference sequence). The V end lost 3 bases, the J end lost 4 bases, and 9 bases lay between the germline ends. CDR3 length: 14 residues. CDR3 protein: CASSIGTTTGELFF. In DNA, the CDR3 is TGTGCCAGTAGTATCGGGACCACCACCGGGGAGCTGTTTTTT.

This clonotype was seen at least ten times. This chain joins TRBV6-5 and TRBJ2-5; no firm D call. Germline V CDR1 and CDR2: MNHEY, SVGAGI. The V end lost 6 bases, the J end lost 1 base, and 9 bases lay between the germline ends. The CDR3 covers 13 residues. Written as DNA, the CDR3 is TGTGCCAGCAGACCGCGAGGCCAAGAGACCCAGTACTTC. This sequence encodes CASRPRGQETQYF.

This clonotype has only a few counts. This clone may be a read error of a much larger clone one base away. This chain connects TRBV12-3 or TRBV12-4 to TRBJ2-2, with D unclear. The CDR3 spans 12 residues. V was trimmed by 3 bases and J by 10 bases, leaving 9 bases between them. The CDR3 sequence: CASSFSAVELFF. The DNA for the CDR3 is TGTGCCAGCAGTTTCAGTGCCGTGGAGCTGTTTTTT.

This chain links TRBV28 with TRBJ1-1, with TRBD1 as a possible D gene (5 bases). CDR3 length: 13 amino acids. The germline V and J ends were trimmed by 5 bases and 3 bases, with 10 bases remaining between them. Germline V gene lookup returns CDR1 MDHEN and CDR2 SYDVKM. CDR3 region: CASSLWGHTEAFF. The CDR3 region has the DNA TGTGCCAGCAGTCTTTGGGGACACACTGAAGCTTTCTTT.

Turning to this clonotype: Possible read error: a much larger clone is one base away. The chain recombines TRBV27 with TRBJ1-2; 7 nucleotides align to TRBD1. Unmatched junction bases numbered 4, after V lost 5 bases and J lost 4 bases. CDR3 size: 13 residues. Germline values: CDR1 MNHEY, CDR2 SMNVEV (reference sequence). The CDR3 DNA reads TGTGCCAGCAGTACGACAGGGCTCTATGGCTACACCTTC. Encoded protein: CASSTTGLYGYTF.

The sample holds a few counts of this clonotype. The rearrangement uses TRBV20-1 and TRBJ2-5, with no clear D. The germline gives CDR1 DFQATT, CDR2 SNEGSKA (reference sequence). The CDR3 totals 13 residues. Trimming removed 1 base from V and 5 bases from J, with 11 bases in between. Written as DNA, the CDR3 is TGCAGTGCTAGAGTCGGCGTTATGGAGACCCAGTACTTC. Protein sequence: CSARVGVMETQYF.

This clonotype was seen many times. This chain links TRBV19 with TRBJ1-1; tentative D call: TRBD1 (6 bases). This CDR3 has 17 residues. Germline CDR1 reads LNHDA; CDR2 reads SQIVND (reference sequence). V lost 3 bases and J lost 0, with 17 bases in between. This CDR3 is CASSIGSGQGVNTEAFF. CDR3 bases: TGTGCCAGTAGTATCGGATCGGGACAAGGGGTGAACACTGAAGCTTTCTTT. Full variable domain (rest looked up from reference TRBV19 and TRBJ1-1): DGGITQSPKYLFRKEGQNVTLSCEQNLNHDAMYWYRQDPGQGLRLIYYSQIVNDFQKGDIAEGYSVSREKKESFPLTVTSAQKNPTAFYLCASSIGSGQGVNTEAFFGQGTRLTVV.

The table lists this clonotype with a few counts. The chain carries TRBV4-1 and TRBJ2-5; D ambiguous. V gave up 1 base and J gave up 5 bases, with 11 bases separating them. The CDR3 is 14 amino acids. The germline CDR1 and CDR2 sequences are MGHRA and YSYEKL. The CDR3 region has the DNA TGCGCCAGCAGCCAAGGGGCGGAGAGGGAGACCCAGTACTTC. This codes for CASSQGAERETQYF.

In its sample, this clonotype was seen once. This chain links TRBV12-3 or TRBV12-4 with TRBJ2-7, with 8 bases identical to TRBD2. V dropped 5 bases and J dropped 2; count of bases not matched to a gene: 5. CDR3 length: 14 amino acids. This CDR3 is CASSRISGTYEQYF. The CDR3 nucleotides read TGTGCCAGCAGTCGTATTAGCGGGACCTACGAGCAGTACTTC.

V gene TRBV28 combines with J gene TRBJ1-6; TRBD1 matches 8 bases. This CDR3 contains 18 residues. CDR1 MDHEN and CDR2 SYDVKM come from the germline V gene. V lost 3 bases to trimming and J lost 8 bases; unmatched junction nucleotides: 15. DNA for the CDR3: TGTGCCAGCAGTTTCCGGGACAGGATGCACACCCGGGATTCACCCCTCCACTTT. Encoded protein: CASSFRDRMHTRDSPLHF. Complete variable domain (other parts from reference TRBV28 and TRBJ1-6): DVKVTQSSRYLVKRTGEKVFLECVQDMDHENMFWYRQDPGLGLRLIYFSYDVKMKEKGDIPEGYSVSREKKERFSLILESASTNQTSMYLCASSFRDRMHTRDSPLHFGNGTRLTVT.

This clonotype was seen more than once but under ten times. The chain employs TRBV13 and TRBJ1-2, with D hard to call. The germline V gene has CDR1 PRHDT and CDR2 FYEKMQ (reference sequence). There are 14 residues in the CDR3. V lost 0 bases, J lost 2 bases, and 7 bases lay in between. CDR3 nucleotide sequence: TGTGCCAGCAGCTTAGGTAACAGCAACTATGGCTACACCTTC. Its translation is CASSLGNSNYGYTF.

This clonotype appeared many times. V and J are TRBV12-3 or TRBV12-4 and TRBJ1-1; weak D call: TRBD1 (5 bases). The CDR3 loop spans 14 amino acids. The V and J ends lost 2 bases and 2 bases respectively, with 9 bases between them. The CDR3 nucleotides are TGTGCCAGCAGTTTATGGGGCTCTAACACTGAAGCTTTCTTT. Protein product: CASSLWGSNTEAFF.

The chain recombines TRBV28 with TRBJ1-1; tentatively, D is TRBD1 (6 bases). The CDR3 covers 15 residues. V lost 5 bases and J lost 2, with 15 bases in between. Germline loops: CDR1 MDHEN, CDR2 SYDVKM. The CDR3 bases are TGTGCCAGCAGTCTAGTGGACAGTCCCAACACTGAAGCTTTCTTT. Translating gives CASSLVDSPNTEAFF. Together with reference TRBV28 and TRBJ1-1, the CDR3 gives the full variable domain: DVKVTQSSRYLVKRTGEKVFLECVQDMDHENMFWYRQDPGLGLRLIYFSYDVKMKEKGDIPEGYSVSREKKERFSLILESASTNQTSMYLCASSLVDSPNTEAFFGQGTRLTVV.

This clonotype was observed at least ten times. The chain recombines TRBV30 with TRBJ1-3; no clear D. The CDR3 covers 15 residues. V was trimmed by 2 bases and J by 0 bases, leaving 11 bases between them. Germline CDR1 is GTSNPN and CDR2 is SVGIG (reference sequence). The DNA of the CDR3 is TGTGCCTGGAGTCACGGACGGGCCTCTGGAAACACCATATATTTT. This gives the protein CAWSHGRASGNTIYF.

This clonotype showed up many times. The V call is TRBV20-1, the J call TRBJ2-7, with 11 bases lining up with TRBD2. V lost 3 bases, J lost 2 bases, and 6 bases stayed unmatched. There are 15 residues in the CDR3. Looked up from germline, CDR1 is DFQATT and CDR2 is SNEGSKA (reference sequence). The CDR3 region has the DNA TGCAGTGCTAGGGATCCTAGCGGGGGGACCTACGAGCAGTACTTC. Encoded protein: CSARDPSGGTYEQYF.

This clonotype occurred a few times. The rearrangement links TRBV28 to TRBJ1-1; 9 bases agree with TRBD1. The CDR3 is 15 residues long. V shed 3 bases, J shed 11 bases, and the junction held 13 bases outside the gene matches. CDR1 and CDR2 from the germline V gene are MDHEN and SYDVKM. CDR3 bases: TGTGCCAGCAGTTTCCTGAAAAACAGGGGGCGGTTGGCTTTCTTT. Amino acid sequence: CASSFLKNRGRLAFF.

This clonotype was seen many times. This chain connects TRBV5-1 to TRBJ1-1; no clear D gene. Trimming cost V 4 bases and J 4 bases, with 14 bases left between them. This CDR3 has 14 residues. Germline V gene data show CDR1 as SGHRS and CDR2 as YFSETQ. CDR3: CASSPLGSGTEAFF. The CDR3 DNA sequence: TGCGCCAGCAGCCCGCTGGGGTCCGGCACTGAAGCTTTCTTT.

This clonotype has at least ten counts. The gene calls are TRBV20-1 and TRBJ2-5; 8 bases are a match to TRBD2. CDR3 length: 16 amino acids. V dropped 3 bases and J dropped 0; count of bases not matched to a gene: 9. From germline, CDR1 is DFQATT and CDR2 SNEGSKA (reference sequence). CDR3 sequence (DNA): TGCAGTGCTAGGCTCTGGCGGGGGGCTAACCAAGAGACCCAGTACTTC. Translation gives CSARLWRGANQETQYF.

This clonotype has at least ten counts. V is TRBV28 and J is TRBJ1-5; tentatively, D is TRBD1 (6 bases). The CDR3 covers 15 residues. CDR1 MDHEN and CDR2 SYDVKM come from the germline V gene. The ends were cut back, 4 bases at V and 2 bases at J, with 12 bases in the middle. CDR3 bases: TGTGCCAGCAGTTCTTCAGGGGCGGGCAATCAGCCCCAGCATTTT. Translating it yields CASSSSGAGNQPQHF.

This clonotype was seen many times. This chain links TRBV2 with TRBJ1-2; no reliable D call. This CDR3 has 12 amino acids. Trimming left V 7 bases short and J 4 bases short, with 10 bases between. Germline CDR1 and CDR2: SNHLY and FYNNEI. The CDR3 spells CASIEAFYGYTF. CDR3 coding DNA: TGTGCCAGCATCGAGGCTTTCTATGGCTACACCTTC.

This clonotype was observed at least ten times. This chain joins TRBV19 and TRBJ2-2; D not resolved. Germline V gene data show CDR1 as LNHDA and CDR2 as SQIVND (reference sequence). V was trimmed by 5 bases and J by 3 bases, leaving 13 bases between them. This CDR3 is built from 15 residues. The CDR3 DNA sequence: TGTGCCAGTAGTTACGACACTTTTGACACCGGGGAGCTGTTTTTT. The encoded protein is CASSYDTFDTGELFF.

Many counts were recorded for this clonotype. The chain employs TRBV19 and TRBJ2-7; TRBD1 matches at 7 bases. With 4 bases clipped from V and 6 bases from J, the junction kept 6 bases outside the gene matches. Per germline, CDR1 LNHDA and CDR2 SQIVND (reference sequence). The CDR3 spans 13 residues. CDR3 nucleotides: TGTGCCAGTAGTACTGACAGGGCTTCCGAGCAGTACTTC. The encoded protein is CASSTDRASEQYF. The variable domain in full, with the rest retrieved from reference TRBV19 and TRBJ2-7, is DGGITQSPKYLFRKEGQNVTLSCEQNLNHDAMYWYRQDPGQGLRLIYYSQIVNDFQKGDIAEGYSVSREKKESFPLTVTSAQKNPTAFYLCASSTDRASEQYFGPGTRLTVT.

Many counts were recorded for this clonotype. The chain is built from TRBV2 and TRBJ2-7, with D perhaps matching TRBD1 (5 bases). V was clipped by 6 bases and J by 3 bases, with 9 bases between them. The length of the CDR3 is 12 residues. Germline V lookup: CDR1 SNHLY, CDR2 FYNNEI. The CDR3 here is CASRETDYEQYF. The CDR3 region has the DNA TGTGCCAGCAGGGAGACAGACTACGAGCAGTACTTC.

In regard to this clonotype: No conserved phenylalanine or tryptophan is present at the end of the CDR3, so a read error is the likely explanation. Because the CDR3's place on the DNA is in doubt, the DNA is left out and the CDR3 is given as listed by TCRdb. The chain combines TRBV6-1 with TRBJ1-1; TRBD1 is the table's D call and was not checked against the DNA. Inclusive of both ends, the CDR3 amounts to 17 amino acids. From germline, CDR1 is MNHNS and CDR2 SASEGT. The CDR3 loop reads CASRSPISQGSGTEASY.